This paragraph reports one T cell receptor (beta chain). This specimen comes from a study of neoadjuvant anti-PD-1 for oral cavity cancer. Clones were read by immunoSEQ multiplex PCR, and TCRdb kept only the in-frame ones, dropping some. The profile shows 6,500 to 8,000 clones, 67% of them singletons. Time point here: after neoadjuvant nivolumab, at surgical resection. The trim removed 4 bases at V and 8 bases at J, leaving 19 bases unmatched. Germline CDR1 SEHNR, CDR2 FQNEAQ (reference sequence). This CDR3 region has 18 residues. This sequence was found in a person aged 35-79 years with oral cavity squamous cell carcinoma. Source: PBMCs, taken after nivolumab (anti-PD-1) treatment. The chain couples TRBV7-9 to TRBJ2-2; 7 bases map to TRBD2. CDR3 DNA: TGTGCCAGCAGCTCCTATACCTCGGGGAGGGAGCTACGAGGGGAGCTGTTTTTT. This translates into CASSSYTSGRELRGELFF.